The T cell receptor (beta chain) under discussion was sequenced for a study of blood T cell repertoires in COVID-19. Clones were read by immunoSEQ multiplex PCR, and TCRdb kept only the in-frame ones, dropping some. This table holds over 200,000 clones, more than 80% found once. This CDR3 region has 15 residues. Germline CDR1 and CDR2: SGHRS and YFSETQ. The V and J ends lost 2 bases and 8 bases respectively, with 17 bases between them. This clone came up a few times. Sequencing was carried out using PBMCs or T cells enriched from blood (not recorded which). The chain has TRBV5-1 and TRBJ2-1, with TRBD2 as a possible D gene (6 bases). This receptor was taken from a man aged 35 to 55 who had recovered from COVID-19. CDR3 coding DNA: TGCGCCAGCAGCTTTAGGGGACTGGGCTCCGATGAGCAGTTCTTC. Translated: CASSFRGLGSDEQFF.